The TCR beta chain under discussion was sequenced for a study of spatial heterogeneity in lung cancer. On the study more broadly: Raw reads contained each unique TCR and UMI combination more than ten times on average. General study points: Numbers of ubiquitous and regional expanded TCRs tracked ubiquitous and regional nonsynonymous mutation counts, respectively. Within tumors, counts of expanded alpha and beta TCRs tracked tumor mutation counts.

This clonotype was seen more than once but under ten times. Its specificity is not known. Germline CDR1 and CDR2: MDHEN and SYDVKM. With 6 bases removed from V and 1 base from J, the gap between germline ends came to 13 bases. This CDR3 spans 16 amino acids. TCR cDNA molecules each carried a unique molecular identifier. One entry per CDR3 protein, called by TCRdb with MiXCR from the 5' RACE reads. The repertoire has about 18,000 distinct CDR3 sequences, around 6.9% of them found once; the top ten carry 20% to 25%. Time point of the sample: sample taken at primary tumor resection. Whole RNA was taken from tumor, nontumor lung or frozen PBMC; it was then sequenced unsorted.

The TCR was taken from a male donor with early-stage non-small cell lung cancer. The J gene is TRBJ1-6, the V gene TRBV28; no reliable D call. The source was lung tumor tissue, collected at surgery. The CDR3 reads CASRGSAVSYNSPLHF. Here the CDR3 DNA reads TGTGCCAGCAGGGGGTCGGCCGTTTCCTATAATTCACCCCTCCACTTT.